The clone carrying this T cell receptor (beta chain) was detected many times. Its specificity is not known. The sample belongs to a study of neurological immune-mediated disorders. The study's findings and limits: Among 34 multiple sclerosis patients, phylogenetic grouping put the repertoires of 18 into a single related-CDR3 cluster, a possible signature.

Germline CDR1 is SGHRS and CDR2 is YFSETQ. The CDR3 extends over 14 amino acids. Between the trimmed V and J ends, which lost 3 bases and 4 bases, there was a span of 10 bases. Time point indicated: longitudinal time-point 3. A total of 2 million PBMCs stored at -80 degrees C provided the unsorted libraries. TCRdb analysed the 5' RACE reads with MiXCR anew, one entry per CDR3 protein. Seen here are 84,000 or so distinct CDR3 sequences, 4.3% observed once, and the top ten hold around 6%. Sequenced: PBMCs. V usage is TRBV5-1 and J usage is TRBJ2-2; TRBD1 is a possible D gene (5 bases). The sequence was collected from a woman aged 55-75 years with multiple sclerosis. This CDR3 is CASSSQQGTGELFF. The CDR3 DNA is TGCGCCAGCAGCTCACAGCAGGGCACCGGGGAGCTGTTTTTT.